The 10 T cell receptor beta chains presented below share a single source sample, sequenced in a study of blood T cell repertoires in COVID-19 (dated by TCRdb to 2019 to 2021). The library was obtained by the immunoSEQ multiplex PCR assay. The source is immuneACCESS, and TCRdb retained only in-frame sequences with V and J called. Part of the clones is not carried over; for the studies checked, unresolved V genes explain less than half of this, and the remainder is unexplained. The sample table lists 200,000 to 250,000 clones, around 84% of them with a count of one. The ten largest clones represent roughly 4.6% of the sample. The sequenced material came from peripheral blood. The receptors derive from a woman aged 55 to 70 who had recovered from COVID-19.

The J gene is TRBJ2-3, the V gene TRBV6-5, with TRBD2 as a possible D gene (6 bases). This CDR3 has 14 residues. The germline CDR1 and CDR2 sequences are MNHEY and SVGAGI. V dropped 6 bases and J dropped 8 bases, with 18 bases sitting between them. In DNA, the CDR3 is TGTGCCAGCAGGACTGACGGGACTTCGATTACGCAGTATTTT. It translates to CASRTDGTSITQYF.

J is TRBJ2-7 and V is TRBV29-1, with 8 bases identical to TRBD1. The CDR3 contains 14 residues. In germline, CDR1 is SQVTM, CDR2 ANQGSEA. V shed 7 bases, J shed 5 bases, and the junction held 13 bases outside the gene matches. The CDR3 loop is CSAAFPGGRDEQYF. Written as DNA, the CDR3 is TGCAGCGCCGCTTTCCCAGGGGGCCGAGACGAGCAGTACTTC.

This sequence joins TRBV4-2 and TRBJ2-3, with TRBD2 matching over 7 bases. Germline-derived CDR1 and CDR2 are LGHNA and YNFKEQ. There are 17 residues in the CDR3. V dropped 4 bases and J dropped 1; count of bases not matched to a gene: 11. For the CDR3, the DNA is TGTGCCAGCAGCCGGCCGGATACTAGCGTAGGCACAGATACGCAGTATTTT. Amino acid sequence: CASSRPDTSVGTDTQYF.

This chain links TRBV3-1 (or the pseudogene TRBV3-2) with TRBJ1-4; the D is unclear. This CDR3 is 13 amino acids long. Germline V gives CDR1 LGHDT, CDR2 YNNKEL (reference sequence). V lost 1 base and J 8 bases, leaving 8 bases between the germline ends. CDR3 bases: TGTGCCAGCAGCCAAGGTTTTAGAGAAAAACTGTTTTTT. Amino acids: CASSQGFREKLFF.

J is TRBJ2-7 and V is TRBV7-2, with a tentative D call TRBD2 (6 bases). Trimming took off 4 bases at V and 1 base at J, with 17 bases between the two ends. Germline loops: CDR1 SGHTA, CDR2 FQGNSA. The CDR3 sequence is 16 residues long. For the CDR3, the DNA is TGTGCCAGCAGCTCGATGCGGGATACCATTTCCTACGAGCAGTACTTC. Translated, it gives CASSSMRDTISYEQYF.

The V gene is TRBV5-1, the J gene TRBJ2-7, with 7 bases aligning to TRBD1. V shed 3 bases and J 2 bases; nucleotides not matched to a gene: 8. The CDR3 consists of 15 residues. Germline CDR1 reads SGHRS; CDR2 reads YFSETQ. This CDR3 reads CASSYRQGSPYEQYF. The CDR3 DNA follows: TGCGCCAGCAGCTATCGACAGGGATCTCCCTACGAGCAGTACTTC.

In this sample, this clone turned up a few times. This chain joins TRBV11-1 and TRBJ2-6; no clear D gene. Germline-derived CDR1 and CDR2 are SGHAT and FQDESV (reference sequence). Trimming removed 6 bases at V and 15 bases at J, with 21 bases between. The CDR3 length is 14 residues. The CDR3 sequence is CASSQSVKTSGLTF. CDR3 bases: TGTGCCAGCAGTCAATCGGTAAAGACGTCGGGCCTGACTTTC.

Only a few counts were recorded for this clone. The chain joins TRBV28 to TRBJ1-4, with 9 bases lining up with TRBD1. Per germline, CDR1 MDHEN and CDR2 SYDVKM. This CDR3 contains 15 residues. V trimming: 3 bases; J trimming: 5 bases; junction bases outside the gene matches: 4. CDR3 loop: CASSLGDRANEKLFF. The CDR3 DNA reads TGTGCCAGCAGTTTGGGGGACAGGGCCAATGAAAAACTGTTTTTT. The whole variable domain, remainder taken from reference TRBV28 and TRBJ1-4, is DVKVTQSSRYLVKRTGEKVFLECVQDMDHENMFWYRQDPGLGLRLIYFSYDVKMKEKGDIPEGYSVSREKKERFSLILESASTNQTSMYLCASSLGDRANEKLFFGSGTQLSVL.

J is TRBJ2-3 and V is TRBV14, with D possibly being TRBD1 (6 bases). Germline CDR1 reads SGHDN; CDR2 reads FVKESK. The V end was cut by 1 base, the J end by 0 bases, with 14 bases between. This CDR3 comprises 17 residues. The CDR3 sequence: CASSQGDTFFSTDTQYF. The CDR3 nucleotides are TGTGCCAGCAGCCAAGGGGACACGTTTTTTAGCACAGATACGCAGTATTTT.

This chain uses TRBV2 with TRBJ1-4; D is perhaps TRBD1 (6 bases). V shed 6 bases and J shed 2 bases, with 10 bases lying between them. The CDR3 is 14 amino acids. Germline CDR1 is SNHLY and CDR2 is FYNNEI. The CDR3: CASSGGLTNEKLFF. CDR3 DNA sequence: TGTGCCAGCAGCGGGGGGCTGACTAATGAAAAACTGTTTTTT.